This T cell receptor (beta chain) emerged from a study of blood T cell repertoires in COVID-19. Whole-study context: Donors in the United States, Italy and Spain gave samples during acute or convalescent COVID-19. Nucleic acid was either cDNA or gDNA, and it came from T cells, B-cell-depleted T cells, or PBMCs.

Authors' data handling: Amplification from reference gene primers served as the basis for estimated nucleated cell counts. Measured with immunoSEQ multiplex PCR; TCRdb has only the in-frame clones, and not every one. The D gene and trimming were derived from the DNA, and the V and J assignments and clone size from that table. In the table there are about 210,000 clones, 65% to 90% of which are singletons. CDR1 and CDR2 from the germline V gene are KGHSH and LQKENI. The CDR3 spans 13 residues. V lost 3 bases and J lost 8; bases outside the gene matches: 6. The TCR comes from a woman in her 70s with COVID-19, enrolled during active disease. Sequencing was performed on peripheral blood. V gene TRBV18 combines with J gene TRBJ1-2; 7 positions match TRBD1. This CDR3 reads CASSPTGVGGYTF. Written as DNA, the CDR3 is TGTGCCAGCTCACCCACAGGGGTGGGCGGCTACACCTTC. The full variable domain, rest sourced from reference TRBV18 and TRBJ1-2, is NAGVMQNPRHLVRRRGQEARLRCSPMKGHSHVYWYRQLPEEGLKFMVYLQKENIIDESGMPKERFSAEFPKEGPSILRIQQVVRGDSAAYFCASSPTGVGGYTFGSGTRLTVV.